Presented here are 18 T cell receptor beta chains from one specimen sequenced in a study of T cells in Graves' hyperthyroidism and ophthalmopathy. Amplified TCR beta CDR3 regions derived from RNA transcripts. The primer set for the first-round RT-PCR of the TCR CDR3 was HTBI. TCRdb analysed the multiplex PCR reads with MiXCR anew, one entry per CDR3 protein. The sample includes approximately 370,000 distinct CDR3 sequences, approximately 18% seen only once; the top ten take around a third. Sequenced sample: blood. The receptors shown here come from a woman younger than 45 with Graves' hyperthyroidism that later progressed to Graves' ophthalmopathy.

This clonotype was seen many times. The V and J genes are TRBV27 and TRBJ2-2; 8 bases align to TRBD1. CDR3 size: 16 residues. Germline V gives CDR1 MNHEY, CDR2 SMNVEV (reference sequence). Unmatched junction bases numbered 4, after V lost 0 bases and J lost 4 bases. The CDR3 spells CASSLSDRDRTGELFF. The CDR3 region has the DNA TGTGCCAGCAGTTTATCGGACAGGGACCGCACCGGGGAGCTGTTTTTT.

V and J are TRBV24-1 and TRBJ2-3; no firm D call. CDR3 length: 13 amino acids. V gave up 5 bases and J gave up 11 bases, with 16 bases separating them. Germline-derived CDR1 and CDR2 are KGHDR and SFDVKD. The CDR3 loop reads CATSAPGGFGQYF. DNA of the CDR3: TGTGCCACCAGTGCCCCAGGTGGGTTCGGGCAGTATTTT.

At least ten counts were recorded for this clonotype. The CDR3, as DNA: TGTGCCAGCAGCTTCGGACACCTGTACCAAGAGACCCAGTACTTC. Protein sequence: CASSFGHLYQETQYF. This chain connects TRBV7-2 to TRBJ2-5; TRBD1 is a possible D gene (5 bases). The V gene's germline CDR1 is SGHTA and CDR2 FQGNSA. The V gene lost 3 bases and the J gene lost 0 bases, with 11 bases spanning the gap. The CDR3 totals 15 residues.

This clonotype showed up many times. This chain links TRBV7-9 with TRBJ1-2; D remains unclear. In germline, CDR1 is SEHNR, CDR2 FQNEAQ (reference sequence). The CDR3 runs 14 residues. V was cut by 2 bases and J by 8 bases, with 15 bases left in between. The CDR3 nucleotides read TGTGCCAGCAGCTTAAGTCCAACGCGGGAAGGCTACACCTTC. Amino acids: CASSLSPTREGYTF. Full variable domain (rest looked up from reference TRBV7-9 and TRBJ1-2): DTGVSQNPRHKITKRGQNVTFRCDPISEHNRLYWYRQTLGQGPEFLTYFQNEAQLEKSRLLSDRFSAERPKGSFSTLEIQRTEQGDSAMYLCASSLSPTREGYTFGSGTRLTVV.

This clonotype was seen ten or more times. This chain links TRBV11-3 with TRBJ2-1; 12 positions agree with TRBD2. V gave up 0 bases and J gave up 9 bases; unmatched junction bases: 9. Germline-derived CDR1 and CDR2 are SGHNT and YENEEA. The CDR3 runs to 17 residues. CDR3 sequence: CASSLDLPSGRATEQFF. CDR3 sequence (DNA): TGTGCCAGCAGCTTAGATCTCCCTAGCGGGAGGGCTACTGAGCAGTTCTTC.

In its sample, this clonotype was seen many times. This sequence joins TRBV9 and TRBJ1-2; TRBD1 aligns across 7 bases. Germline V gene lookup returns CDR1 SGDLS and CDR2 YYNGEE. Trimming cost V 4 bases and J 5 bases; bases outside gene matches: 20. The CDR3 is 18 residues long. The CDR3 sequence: CASSPYPGGQSRLYGYTF. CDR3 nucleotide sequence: TGTGCCAGCAGCCCGTATCCGGGGGGACAGTCGAGACTATATGGCTACACCTTC.

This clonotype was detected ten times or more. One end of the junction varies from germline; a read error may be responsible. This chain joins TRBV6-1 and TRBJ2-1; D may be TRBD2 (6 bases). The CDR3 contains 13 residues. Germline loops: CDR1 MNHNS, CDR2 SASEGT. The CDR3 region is CPSREGPPGGQFF. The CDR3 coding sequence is TGTCCCAGCAGAGAGGGACCACCCGGGGGGCAGTTCTTC.

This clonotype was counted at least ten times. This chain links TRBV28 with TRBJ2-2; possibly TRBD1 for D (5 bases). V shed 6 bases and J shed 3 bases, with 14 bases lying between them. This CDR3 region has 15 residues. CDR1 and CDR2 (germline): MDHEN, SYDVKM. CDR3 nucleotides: TGTGCCAGCAGACAAGCAGGGATTCACACCGGGGAGCTGTTTTTT. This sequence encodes CASRQAGIHTGELFF.

In nucleotides, the CDR3 is TGTGCCAGCAGCTTAGATACCCATCGTGAAGCTTTCTTT. Amino acid sequence: CASSLDTHREAFF. The chain carries TRBV11-3 and TRBJ1-1; D call uncertain. CDR3 length: 13 residues. Germline CDR1 SGHNT, CDR2 YENEEA. The V and J ends lost 0 bases and 7 bases respectively, with 9 bases between them.

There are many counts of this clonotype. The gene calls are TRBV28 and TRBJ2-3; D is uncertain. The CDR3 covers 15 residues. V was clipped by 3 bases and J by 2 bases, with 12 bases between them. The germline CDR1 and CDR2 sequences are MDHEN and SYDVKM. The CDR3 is CASSFAVAPTDTQYF. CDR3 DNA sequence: TGTGCCAGCAGTTTCGCAGTTGCCCCCACAGATACGCAGTATTTT.

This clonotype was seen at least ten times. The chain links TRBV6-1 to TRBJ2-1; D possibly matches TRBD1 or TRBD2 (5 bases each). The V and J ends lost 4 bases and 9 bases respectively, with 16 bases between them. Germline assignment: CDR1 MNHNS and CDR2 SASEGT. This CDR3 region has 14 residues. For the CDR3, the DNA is TGTGCCAGCAGTGCGGGGCTCTGGGAATGTGAGCAGTTCTTC. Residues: CASSAGLWECEQFF.

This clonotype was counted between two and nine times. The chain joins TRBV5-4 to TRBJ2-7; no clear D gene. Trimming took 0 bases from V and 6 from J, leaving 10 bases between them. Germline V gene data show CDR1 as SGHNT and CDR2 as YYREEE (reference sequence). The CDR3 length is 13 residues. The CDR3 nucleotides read TGTGCCAGCAGCTTGGTCCAGGAAAGCGAGCAGTACTTC. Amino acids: CASSLVQESEQYF.

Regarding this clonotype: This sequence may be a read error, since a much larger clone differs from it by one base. This CDR3 is CASSLTGERTEAFF. The DNA of the CDR3 is TGCGCCAGCAGCTTGACAGGGGAGCGCACTGAAGCTTTCTTT. The J gene is TRBJ1-1, the V gene TRBV10-2; TRBD1 matches 8 bases. Germline CDR1 reads WSHSY; CDR2 reads SAAADI. CDR3 length: 14 residues. Trimming removed 6 bases from V and 4 bases from J; junction bases left unmatched: 7.

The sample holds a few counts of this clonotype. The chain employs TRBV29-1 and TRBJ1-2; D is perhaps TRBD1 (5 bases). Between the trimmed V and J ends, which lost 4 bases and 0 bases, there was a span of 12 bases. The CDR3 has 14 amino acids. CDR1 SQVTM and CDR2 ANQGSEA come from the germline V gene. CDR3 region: CSVATEGSNYGYTF. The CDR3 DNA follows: TGCAGCGTTGCGACAGAAGGATCTAACTATGGCTACACCTTC.

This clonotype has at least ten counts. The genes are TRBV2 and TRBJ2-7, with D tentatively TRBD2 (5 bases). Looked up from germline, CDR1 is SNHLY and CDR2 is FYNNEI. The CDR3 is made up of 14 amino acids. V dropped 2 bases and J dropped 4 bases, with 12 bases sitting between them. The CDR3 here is CASSERLAVYEQYF. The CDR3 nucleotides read TGTGCCAGCAGTGAACGGCTAGCAGTTTACGAGCAGTACTTC.

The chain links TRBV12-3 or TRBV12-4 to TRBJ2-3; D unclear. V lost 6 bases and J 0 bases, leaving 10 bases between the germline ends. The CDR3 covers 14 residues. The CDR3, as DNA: TGTGCCAGCAGCCGACCCATAAGCACAGATACGCAGTATTTT. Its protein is CASSRPISTDTQYF.

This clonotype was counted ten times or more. The CDR3 spells CASSETVWTNTGELFF. CDR3 nucleotide sequence: TGTGCCAGCAGTGAGACAGTCTGGACGAACACCGGGGAGCTGTTTTTT. The rearrangement joins TRBV2 to TRBJ2-2; TRBD1 is a possible D gene (5 bases). This CDR3 is built from 16 residues. Trimming stripped 3 bases from V and 0 bases from J, with 11 bases between. Germline CDR1 reads SNHLY; CDR2 reads FYNNEI.

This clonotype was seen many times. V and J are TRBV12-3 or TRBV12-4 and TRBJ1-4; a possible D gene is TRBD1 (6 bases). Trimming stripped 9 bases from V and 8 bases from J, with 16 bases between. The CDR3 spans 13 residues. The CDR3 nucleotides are TGTGCCAGTGCGACAGGCCTAAGGGAAAAACTGTTTTTT. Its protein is CASATGLREKLFF.